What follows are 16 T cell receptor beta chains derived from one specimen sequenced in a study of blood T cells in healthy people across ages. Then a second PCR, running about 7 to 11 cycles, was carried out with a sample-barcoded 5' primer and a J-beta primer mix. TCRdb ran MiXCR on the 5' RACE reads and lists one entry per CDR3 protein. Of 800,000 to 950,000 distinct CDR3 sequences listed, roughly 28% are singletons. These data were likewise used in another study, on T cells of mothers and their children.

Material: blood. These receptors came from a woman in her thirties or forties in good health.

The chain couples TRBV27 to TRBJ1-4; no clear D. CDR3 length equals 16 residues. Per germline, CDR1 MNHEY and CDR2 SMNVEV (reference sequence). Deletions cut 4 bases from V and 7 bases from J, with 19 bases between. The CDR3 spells CASSSLRAEMGEKLFF. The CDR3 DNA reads TGTGCCAGCAGTTCCCTCCGGGCCGAAATGGGTGAAAAACTGTTTTTT.

In nucleotides, the CDR3 is TGCGCCAGCAGCCAAGAGCGGGGGGGCCTCAGGGAGTATTTT. Its translation is CASSQERGGLREYF. The chain joins TRBV4-3 to TRBJ2-3; 9 positions agree with TRBD2. Trimming cost V 0 bases and J 13 bases; bases outside gene matches: 8. CDR1 and CDR2 from the germline V gene are LGHNA and YSLEER. The CDR3 length is 14 residues.

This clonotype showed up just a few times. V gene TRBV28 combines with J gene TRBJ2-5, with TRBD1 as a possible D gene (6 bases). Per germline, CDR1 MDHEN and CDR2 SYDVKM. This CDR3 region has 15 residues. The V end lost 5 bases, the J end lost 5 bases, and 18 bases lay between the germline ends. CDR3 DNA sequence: TGTGCCAGCAGTCCTCTACAGGGATTTGAGGAGACCCAGTACTTC. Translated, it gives CASSPLQGFEETQYF.

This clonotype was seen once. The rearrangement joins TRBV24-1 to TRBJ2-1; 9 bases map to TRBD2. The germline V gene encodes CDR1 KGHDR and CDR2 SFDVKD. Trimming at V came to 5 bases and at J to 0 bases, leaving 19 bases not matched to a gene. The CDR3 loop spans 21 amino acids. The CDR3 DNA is TGTGCCACCAGTGCCTCGCCGGGGAGCGGGGGGCCCGTGAGCTCCTACAATGAGCAGTTCTTC. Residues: CATSASPGSGGPVSSYNEQFF.

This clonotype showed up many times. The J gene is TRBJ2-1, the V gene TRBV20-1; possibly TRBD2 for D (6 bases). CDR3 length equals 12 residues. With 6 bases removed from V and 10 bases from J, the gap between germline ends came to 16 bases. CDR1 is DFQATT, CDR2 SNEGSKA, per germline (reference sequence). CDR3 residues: CSAPGWRGEQFF. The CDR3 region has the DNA TGCAGTGCCCCCGGCTGGCGGGGCGAGCAGTTCTTC.

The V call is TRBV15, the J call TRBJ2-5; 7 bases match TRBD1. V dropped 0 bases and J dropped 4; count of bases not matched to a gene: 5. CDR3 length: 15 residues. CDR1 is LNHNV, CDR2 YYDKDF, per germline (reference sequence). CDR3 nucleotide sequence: TGTGCCACCAGCAGAGATAAGGGGGCGCGAGAGACCCAGTACTTC. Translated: CATSRDKGARETQYF.

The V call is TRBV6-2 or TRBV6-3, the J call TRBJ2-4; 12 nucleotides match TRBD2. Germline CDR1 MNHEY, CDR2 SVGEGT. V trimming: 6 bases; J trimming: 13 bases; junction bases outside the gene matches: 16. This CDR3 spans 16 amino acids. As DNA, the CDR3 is TGTGCCAGCAGCCAGAGGTGGACTAGCGGGGTTTATGAGCAGTACTTC. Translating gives CASSQRWTSGVYEQYF.

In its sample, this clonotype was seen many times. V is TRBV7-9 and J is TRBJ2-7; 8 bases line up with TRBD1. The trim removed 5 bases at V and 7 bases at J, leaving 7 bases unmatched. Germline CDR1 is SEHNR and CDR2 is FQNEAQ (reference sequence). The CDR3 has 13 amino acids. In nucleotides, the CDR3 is TGTGCCAGCAGCCTTGGGACAGGTGATGAGCAGTACTTC. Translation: CASSLGTGDEQYF.

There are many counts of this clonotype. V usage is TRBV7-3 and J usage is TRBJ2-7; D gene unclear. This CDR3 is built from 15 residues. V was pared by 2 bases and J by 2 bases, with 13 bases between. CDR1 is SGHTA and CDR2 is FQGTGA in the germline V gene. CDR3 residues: CASSLGSAGAYEQYF. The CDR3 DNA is TGTGCCAGCAGCTTAGGAAGTGCTGGGGCCTACGAGCAGTACTTC.

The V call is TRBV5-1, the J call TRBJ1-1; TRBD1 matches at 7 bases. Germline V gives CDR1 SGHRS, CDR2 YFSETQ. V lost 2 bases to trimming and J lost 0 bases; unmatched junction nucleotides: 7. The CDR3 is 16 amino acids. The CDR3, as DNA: TGCGCCAGCAGCTTCGCAGGGGGTATTATGAACACTGAAGCTTTCTTT. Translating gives CASSFAGGIMNTEAFF.

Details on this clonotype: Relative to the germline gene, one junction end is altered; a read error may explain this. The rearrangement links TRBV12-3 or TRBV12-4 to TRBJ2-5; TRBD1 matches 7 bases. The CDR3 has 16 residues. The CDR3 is CAGSESPGGMEETQYF. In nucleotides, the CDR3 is TGTGCCGGCAGTGAAAGCCCAGGGGGAATGGAAGAGACCCAGTACTTC.

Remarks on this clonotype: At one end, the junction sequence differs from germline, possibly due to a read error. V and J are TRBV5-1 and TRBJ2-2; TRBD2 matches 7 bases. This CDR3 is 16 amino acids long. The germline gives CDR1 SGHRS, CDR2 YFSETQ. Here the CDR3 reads CASRPTSASNTGERFF. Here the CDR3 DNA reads TGCGCCAGCAGGCCTACTAGCGCCTCGAACACCGGGGAGCGGTTTTTT. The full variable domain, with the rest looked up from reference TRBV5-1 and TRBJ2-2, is KAGVTQTPRYLIKTRGQQVTLSCSPISGHRSVSWYQQTPGQGLQFLFEYFSETQRNKGNFPGRFSGRQFSNSRSEMNVSTLELGDSALYLCASRPTSASNTGERFFGEGSRLTVL.

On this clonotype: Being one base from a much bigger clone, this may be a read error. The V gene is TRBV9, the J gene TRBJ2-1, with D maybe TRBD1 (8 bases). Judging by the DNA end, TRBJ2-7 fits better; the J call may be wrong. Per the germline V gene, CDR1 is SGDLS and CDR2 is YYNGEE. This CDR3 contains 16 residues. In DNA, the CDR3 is TGTGCCAGCAGCGTAAGCGGGAACACAGGGGGGTACGAGCAGTACTTC. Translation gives CASSVSGNTGGYEQYF.

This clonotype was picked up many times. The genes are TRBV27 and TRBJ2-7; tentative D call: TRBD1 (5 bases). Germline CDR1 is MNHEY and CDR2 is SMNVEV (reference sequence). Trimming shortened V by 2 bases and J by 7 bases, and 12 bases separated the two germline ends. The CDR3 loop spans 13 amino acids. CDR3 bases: TGTGCCAGCAGTTTACGCAGGGCCGGGGAGCAGTACTTC. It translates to CASSLRRAGEQYF.

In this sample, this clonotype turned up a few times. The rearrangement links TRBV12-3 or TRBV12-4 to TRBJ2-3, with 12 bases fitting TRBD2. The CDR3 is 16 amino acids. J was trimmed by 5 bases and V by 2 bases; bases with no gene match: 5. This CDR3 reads CASSLLPSGGGDTQYF. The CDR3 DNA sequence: TGTGCCAGCAGTTTACTGCCTAGCGGGGGGGGAGATACGCAGTATTTT.

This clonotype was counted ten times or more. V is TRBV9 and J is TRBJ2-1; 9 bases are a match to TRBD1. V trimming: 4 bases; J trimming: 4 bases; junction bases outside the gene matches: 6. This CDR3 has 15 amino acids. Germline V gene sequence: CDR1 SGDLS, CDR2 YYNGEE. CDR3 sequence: CASSSGTGYYNEQFF. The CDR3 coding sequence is TGTGCCAGCAGCTCCGGGACAGGGTATTACAATGAGCAGTTCTTC.